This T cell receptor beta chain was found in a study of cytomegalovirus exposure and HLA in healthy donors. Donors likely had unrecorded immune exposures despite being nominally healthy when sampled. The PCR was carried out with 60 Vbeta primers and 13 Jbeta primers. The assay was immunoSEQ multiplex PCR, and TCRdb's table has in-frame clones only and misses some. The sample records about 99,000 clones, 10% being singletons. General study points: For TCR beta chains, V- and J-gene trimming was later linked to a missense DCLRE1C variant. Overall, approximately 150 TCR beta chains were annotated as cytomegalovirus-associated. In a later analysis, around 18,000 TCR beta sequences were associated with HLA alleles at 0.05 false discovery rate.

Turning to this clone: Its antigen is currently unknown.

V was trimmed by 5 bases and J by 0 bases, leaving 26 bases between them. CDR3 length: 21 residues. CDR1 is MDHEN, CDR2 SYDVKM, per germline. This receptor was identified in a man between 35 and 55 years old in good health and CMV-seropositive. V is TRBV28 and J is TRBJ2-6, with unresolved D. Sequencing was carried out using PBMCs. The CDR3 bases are TGTGCCAGCAGTCCAATGAAAGAACCGACACCTCTCTTCTCTGGGGCCAACGTCCTGACTTTC. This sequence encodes CASSPMKEPTPLFSGANVLTF.